Following are 9 T cell receptor beta chains from one sample sequenced in a study of shared clonotypes between healthy human individuals. This table comes from immunoSEQ multiplex PCR, and its TCRdb copy is limited to in-frame clones, with some not included. The sample shows about 2,500,000 clones, around nine tenths of them seen only once. Sequencing was performed on naive CD4+ T cells sorted from blood. This sample's subset: CD45RA+ positively selected. The origin of the receptors is a man aged 18-30 years in good health.

The sample holds one count of this clone. The chain links TRBV5-3 to TRBJ2-2, with 12 positions matching TRBD2. TRBV5-3 carries the ORF label, with uncertain function. With 0 bases clipped from V and 8 bases from J, the junction kept 8 bases outside the gene matches. The length of the CDR3 is 17 residues. The CDR3 reads CARSLEGLAGYLGELFF. The CDR3 DNA is TGTGCCAGAAGCTTGGAAGGACTAGCGGGATATCTTGGGGAGCTGTTTTTT.

The table lists this clone with a count of one. The gene calls are TRBV29-1 and TRBJ2-3, with D unclear. Trimming left V 5 bases short and J 3 bases short, with 9 bases between. Germline V gives CDR1 SQVTM, CDR2 ANQGSEA. This CDR3 contains 12 residues. CDR3 in amino acids: CSVLPGTDTQYF. CDR3 DNA: TGCAGCGTTCTCCCCGGGACAGATACGCAGTATTTT.

The rearrangement uses TRBV11-2 and TRBJ2-3; no clear D. This CDR3 spans 15 amino acids. Trimming left V 1 base short and J 7 bases short, with 15 bases between. Germline CDR1 and CDR2: SGHAT and FQNNGV. The CDR3 region is CASSLVAGFKHTQYF. For the CDR3, the DNA is TGTGCCAGCAGCTTAGTGGCCGGATTTAAGCATACGCAGTATTTT.

The chain employs TRBV2 and TRBJ1-1; D gene unclear. The CDR3 is made up of 13 amino acids. V lost 6 bases and J 2 bases, leaving 10 bases between the germline ends. The germline V gene encodes CDR1 SNHLY and CDR2 FYNNEI. CDR3 in DNA: TGTGCCAGCAGCGCGGACGCCAACACTGAAGCTTTCTTT. This sequence encodes CASSADANTEAFF.

The rearrangement links TRBV30 to TRBJ2-2, with a weak D call TRBD2 (6 bases). The CDR3 contains 15 residues. CDR1 and CDR2 from the germline V gene are GTSNPN and SVGIG (reference sequence). V shed 3 bases and J shed 4 bases, with 15 bases lying between them. The CDR3 loop is CAWSVGLRGTGELFF. CDR3 DNA: TGTGCCTGGAGCGTAGGACTGCGGGGCACCGGGGAGCTGTTTTTT.

The chain has TRBV7-9 and TRBJ2-1, with 9 bases that match TRBD2. This CDR3 is built from 15 residues. With 6 bases clipped from V and 6 bases from J, the junction kept 9 bases outside the gene matches. Per germline, CDR1 SEHNR and CDR2 FQNEAQ (reference sequence). CDR3 sequence (DNA): TGTGCCAGCAGGCCCCCCGGTAGCGGGAGCAATGAGCAGTTCTTC. It yields the protein CASRPPGSGSNEQFF. The full variable domain, in which reference TRBV7-9 and TRBJ2-1 provide the parts outside the CDR3, is DTGVSQNPRHKITKRGQNVTFRCDPISEHNRLYWYRQTLGQGPEFLTYFQNEAQLEKSRLLSDRFSAERPKGSFSTLEIQRTEQGDSAMYLCASRPPGSGSNEQFFGPGTRLTVL.

Concerning this clone: The sample carries other DNA sequences with the same CDR3. The chain couples TRBV5-1 to TRBJ2-2; no clear D. The CDR3 runs to 15 residues. Trimming removed 0 bases from V and 0 bases from J, with 6 bases in between. The V gene's germline CDR1 is SGHRS and CDR2 YFSETQ. The CDR3 here is CASSLAATNTGELFF. The CDR3 coding sequence is TGCGCCAGCAGCTTGGCGGCGACGAACACCGGGGAGCTGTTTTTT. The full variable domain, completed using reference TRBV5-1 and TRBJ2-2, is KAGVTQTPRYLIKTRGQQVTLSCSPISGHRSVSWYQQTPGQGLQFLFEYFSETQRNKGNFPGRFSGRQFSNSRSEMNVSTLELGDSALYLCASSLAATNTGELFFGEGSRLTVL.

The chain has TRBV30 and TRBJ2-1; a possible D gene is TRBD1 (5 bases). Trimming took off 0 bases at V and 10 bases at J, with 13 bases between the two ends. The V gene's germline CDR1 is GTSNPN and CDR2 SVGIG (reference sequence). The CDR3 is 13 residues long. CDR3 DNA: TGTGCCTGGAGTGTAACTCTCGACAGCGAGCAGTTCTTC. It specifies CAWSVTLDSEQFF.

CDR3 nucleotides: TGTGCCAGCAGCCGAACACGGGTACTTTCCTACAATGAGCAGTTCTTC. It encodes CASSRTRVLSYNEQFF. The gene calls are TRBV7-8 and TRBJ2-1, with D hard to call. This CDR3 is 16 amino acids long. Deletions cut 5 bases from V and 1 base from J, with 15 bases between. The germline gives CDR1 SGHVS, CDR2 FQNEAQ.